These 9 T cell receptor beta chains originate from one sample sequenced in a study of blood T cell repertoires in COVID-19. Sequencing was performed with immunoSEQ multiplex PCR; in TCRdb, only in-frame clones are kept and a portion is missing. The sample consists of 250,000 to 400,000 clones, approximately 88% of them appearing once. Material for sequencing was peripheral blood. The receptors shown here come from a woman between 25 and 40 years old with COVID-19, enrolled during active disease.

The chain links TRBV7-3 to TRBJ2-2; TRBD2 agrees at 8 bases. The CDR3 spans 16 residues. Germline V CDR1 and CDR2: SGHTA, FQGTGA. The J segment lost 4 bases and the V segment lost 2 bases, leaving 6 bases of the junction unmatched. CDR3 in DNA: TGTGCCAGCAGCTTAGGGCGGGGGGCCGCCACCGGGGAGCTGTTTTTT. It encodes CASSLGRGAATGELFF. Looking up the rest from reference TRBV7-3 and TRBJ2-2 gives the full variable domain: GAGVSQTPSNKVTEKGKYVELRCDPISGHTALYWYRQSLGQGPEFLIYFQGTGAADDSGLPNDRFFAVRPEGSVSTLKIQRTERGDSAVYLCASSLGRGAATGELFFGEGSRLTVL.

The chain recombines TRBV9 with TRBJ1-5; no definite D call. There are 13 residues in the CDR3. The ends were cut back, 0 bases at V and 7 bases at J, with 8 bases in the middle. CDR1 SGDLS and CDR2 YYNGEE come from the germline V gene. The CDR3 DNA is TGTGCCAGCAGCGTAGTAGCCCGACAGCCCCAGCATTTT. Its protein is CASSVVARQPQHF.

This clone was seen only a few times. The chain has TRBV5-1 and TRBJ1-2, with TRBD1 as a possible D gene (5 bases). With 4 bases removed from V and 3 bases from J, the gap between germline ends came to 19 bases. This CDR3 spans 16 amino acids. Germline V gives CDR1 SGHRS, CDR2 YFSETQ. The CDR3 loop is CASSPRGETVHYGYTF. CDR3 in DNA: TGCGCCAGCAGCCCCCGGGGGGAAACTGTCCACTATGGCTACACCTTC.

The chain combines TRBV30 with TRBJ1-6; 7 bases match TRBD1. V dropped 3 bases and J dropped 1; count of bases not matched to a gene: 6. Germline V CDR1 and CDR2: GTSNPN, SVGIG (reference sequence). The CDR3 is 16 residues long. The CDR3: CAWSREGASYNSPLHF. The CDR3, as DNA: TGTGCCTGGAGCCGAGAGGGGGCTTCCTATAATTCACCCCTCCACTTT.

This rearrangement joins TRBV19 to TRBJ2-1, with 12 bases that match TRBD2. V lost 1 base to trimming and J lost 8 bases; unmatched junction nucleotides: 9. The CDR3 totals 17 residues. Germline V gene sequence: CDR1 LNHDA, CDR2 SQIVND (reference sequence). The CDR3 loop reads CASSIVLPSGGADEQFF. Here the CDR3 DNA reads TGTGCCAGTAGTATAGTACTCCCTAGCGGGGGGGCCGATGAGCAGTTCTTC.

J is TRBJ1-5 and V is TRBV7-2; no clear D gene. The CDR3 contains 13 residues. CDR1 is SGHTA, CDR2 FQGNSA, per germline. Trimming cost V 5 bases and J 4 bases, with 9 bases left between them. DNA of the CDR3: TGTGCCAGCAGCAGCACTAGTAATCAGCCCCAGCATTTT. It is translated as CASSSTSNQPQHF.

As concerns this clone: This sample also contains other DNA sequences that code for the same CDR3. The rearrangement uses TRBV12-3 or TRBV12-4 and TRBJ2-3, with D hard to call. The CDR3 contains 11 residues. V lost 3 bases and J lost 4, with 2 bases in between. The CDR3 is CASSFSDTQYF. CDR3 DNA sequence: TGTGCCAGCAGTTTCTCAGATACGCAGTATTTT.

The J gene is TRBJ1-1, the V gene TRBV6-2 or TRBV6-3, with D perhaps TRBD1 (5 bases). In germline, CDR1 is MNHEY, CDR2 SVGEGT. The V end lost 6 bases, the J end lost 6 bases, and 14 bases lay between the germline ends. This CDR3 comprises 13 residues. This CDR3 is CASSLSGMAEAFF. CDR3 bases: TGTGCCAGCAGCCTCTCAGGGATGGCTGAAGCTTTCTTT.

This clone was detected once. The J gene is TRBJ1-6, the V gene TRBV3-1 (or the pseudogene TRBV3-2); no clear D. V was trimmed by 0 bases and J by 0 bases, leaving 21 bases between them. This CDR3 region has 21 residues. Per the germline V gene, CDR1 is LGHDT and CDR2 is YNNKEL (reference sequence). The CDR3 nucleotides are TGTGCCAGCAGCCAAGATTATGTGAGCGGTGGGCAGAGCTCCTATAATTCACCCCTCCACTTT. Protein product: CASSQDYVSGGQSSYNSPLHF.